A single sample is the source of the 12 T cell receptor beta chains below, sequenced in a study of cytomegalovirus exposure and HLA in healthy donors. This PCR relied on a set of 60 Vbeta primers and 13 Jbeta primers. TCRdb's table, derived via immunoSEQ multiplex PCR, lists solely in-frame clones and lacks some. Among under 150,000 clones listed, roughly four fifths were seen once. The specimen was PBMCs. The source is a man younger than 40 in good health and CMV-seronegative.

This chain links TRBV7-6 with TRBJ1-1; TRBD1 is a possible D gene (6 bases). The germline V and J ends were trimmed by 0 bases and 7 bases, with 9 bases remaining between them. This CDR3 region has 13 residues. Germline V CDR1 and CDR2: SGHVS, FNYEAQ. The CDR3 sequence is CASSLAQGIEAFF. In nucleotides, the CDR3 is TGTGCCAGCAGCTTAGCCCAGGGGATTGAAGCTTTCTTT.

This clone occurred a few times. The chain couples TRBV6-5 to TRBJ1-5; weak D call: TRBD1 (5 bases). From germline, CDR1 is MNHEY and CDR2 SVGAGI. The CDR3 spans 15 residues. Between the trimmed V and J ends, which lost 9 bases and 2 bases, there was a span of 17 bases. The CDR3 spells CASSGPGFGNQPQHF. The CDR3 DNA follows: TGTGCCAGTTCAGGGCCAGGGTTCGGCAATCAGCCCCAGCATTTT.

The chain is built from TRBV6-5 and TRBJ2-7; 12 nucleotides match TRBD1. Losses at the gene ends were 6 bases for V and 4 bases for J; bases not matched to a gene: 4. The germline V gene encodes CDR1 MNHEY and CDR2 SVGAGI. CDR3 size: 14 residues. As DNA, the CDR3 is TGTGCCAGCAGGAGGGGACAGGGGGCTTACGAGCAGTACTTC. Protein: CASRRGQGAYEQYF.

V is TRBV18 and J is TRBJ2-5; D not certain. The germline V gene has CDR1 KGHSH and CDR2 LQKENI. V was cut by 5 bases and J by 13 bases, with 14 bases left in between. The CDR3 is 11 amino acids. The CDR3 region is CASSDSGVSYF. The CDR3 DNA sequence: TGTGCCAGCTCAGACTCGGGTGTCTCGTACTTC.

The genes are TRBV4-1 and TRBJ2-7; a possible D gene is TRBD1 (6 bases). V was clipped by 1 base and J by 5 bases, with 15 bases between them. The CDR3 runs to 15 residues. From germline, CDR1 is MGHRA and CDR2 YSYEKL. The CDR3 spells CASSQVTGVGDEQYF. The DNA for the CDR3 is TGCGCCAGCAGCCAAGTGACAGGTGTTGGAGACGAGCAGTACTTC.

As DNA, the CDR3 is TGCGCCAGCAGCCAACTCGCGAACACCGGGGAGCTGTTTTTT. Protein product: CASSQLANTGELFF. The chain links TRBV4-3 to TRBJ2-2, with unresolved D. Germline assignment: CDR1 LGHNA and CDR2 YSLEER. V was trimmed by 2 bases and J by 0 bases, leaving 4 bases between them. The CDR3 is 14 residues long.

The chain links TRBV19 to TRBJ2-4; 9 bases line up with TRBD1. CDR3 length: 16 amino acids. Germline V gene lookup returns CDR1 LNHDA and CDR2 SQIVND (reference sequence). Losses at the gene ends were 7 bases for V and 6 bases for J; bases not matched to a gene: 13. CDR3 residues: CASKSFGTGRGNIQYF. The CDR3 DNA reads TGTGCCAGTAAGAGCTTCGGGACAGGGAGGGGAAACATTCAGTACTTC.

The V call is TRBV4-1, the J call TRBJ1-4, with D perhaps TRBD1 (6 bases). Per germline, CDR1 MGHRA and CDR2 YSYEKL. This CDR3 region has 14 residues. V dropped 1 base and J dropped 8 bases, with 11 bases sitting between them. CDR3 DNA sequence: TGCGCCAGCAGCCAAGGAAGGGGGAACGAAAAACTGTTTTTT. Translated, it gives CASSQGRGNEKLFF.

CDR3 sequence reads: CASSLTVYSYEQYF. The CDR3 bases are TGTGCCAGCAGCCTGACAGTGTACTCCTACGAGCAGTACTTC. This chain links TRBV6-5 with TRBJ2-5; TRBD1 might be the D (5 bases). The end of the DNA is better explained by TRBJ2-7, so the J call may be wrong. The CDR3 is 14 residues long. CDR1 and CDR2 from the germline V gene are MNHEY and SVGAGI.

The CDR3 is CSVDFGWTSGRNNEQFF. The CDR3 DNA reads TGCAGCGTTGATTTTGGGTGGACTAGCGGGAGAAACAATGAGCAGTTCTTC. The V and J genes are TRBV29-1 and TRBJ2-1, with TRBD2 identical over 13 bases. The junction had 10 bases not matched to a gene; V was cut back by 3 bases and J by 5 bases. The CDR3 has 17 residues. Looked up from germline, CDR1 is SQVTM and CDR2 is ANQGSEA.

This sequence joins TRBV5-1 and TRBJ2-4; TRBD1 aligns across 7 bases. V dropped 4 bases and J dropped 2; count of bases not matched to a gene: 12. Germline-derived CDR1 and CDR2 are SGHRS and YFSETQ. CDR3 size: 17 residues. In DNA, the CDR3 is TGCGCCAGCAGCACAATTTACAGGGGCCTATCCAAAAACATTCAGTACTTC. Amino acid sequence: CASSTIYRGLSKNIQYF.

The rearrangement links TRBV6-5 to TRBJ1-2; 8 bases fit TRBD1. The CDR3 length is 14 residues. V shed 2 bases, J shed 8 bases, and the junction held 7 bases outside the gene matches. CDR1 is MNHEY and CDR2 is SVGAGI in the germline V gene. CDR3 nucleotides: TGTGCCAGCAGTTACAACAGGGGGATTCGGGGCTACACCTTC. It codes for CASSYNRGIRGYTF.